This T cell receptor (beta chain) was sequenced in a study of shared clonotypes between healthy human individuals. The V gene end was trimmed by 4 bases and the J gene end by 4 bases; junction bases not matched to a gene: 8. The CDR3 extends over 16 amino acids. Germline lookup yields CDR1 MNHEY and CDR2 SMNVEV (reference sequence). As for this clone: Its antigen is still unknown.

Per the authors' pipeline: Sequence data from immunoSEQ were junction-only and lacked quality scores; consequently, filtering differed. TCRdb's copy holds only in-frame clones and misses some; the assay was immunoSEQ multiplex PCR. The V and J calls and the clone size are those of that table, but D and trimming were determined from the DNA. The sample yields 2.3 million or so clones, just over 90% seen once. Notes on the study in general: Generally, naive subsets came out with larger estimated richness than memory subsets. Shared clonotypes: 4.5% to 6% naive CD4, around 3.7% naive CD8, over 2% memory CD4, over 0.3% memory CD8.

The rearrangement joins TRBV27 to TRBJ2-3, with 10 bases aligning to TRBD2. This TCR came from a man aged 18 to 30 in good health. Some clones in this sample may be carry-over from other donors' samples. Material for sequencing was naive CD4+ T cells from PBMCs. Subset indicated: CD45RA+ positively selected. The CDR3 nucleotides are TGTGCCAGCAGTTCCAGCGGGAGGGCCGGGGCAGATACGCAGTATTTT. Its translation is CASSSSGRAGADTQYF.